Following are 3 T cell receptor beta chains from one sample sequenced in a study of sequential checkpoint blockade in melanoma (dated by TCRdb to the late 2010s). Receptors were amplified or captured by the immunoSEQ multiplex PCR assay. TCRdb retrieved this table from immuneACCESS and kept in-frame rearrangements only. Not all clones are present; in checked studies, unresolved V genes account for under half, and no reason is known for the remainder. In this sample the table shows 8,400 or so clones, around 74% of which occur a single time. Of the sample, about a fifth falls within the top ten clones. The treatment or condition label of this sample denotes: randomized to nivolumab then ipilimumab (arm A) or the reverse (arm B). Here the sequenced sample was CD8+ T cells sorted from blood (inferred from file names), taken from a patient given nivolumab and ipilimumab in sequence. The origin of the receptors is a human donor with melanoma.

A few counts support this clone. The chain recombines TRBV6-5 with TRBJ1-2, with 7 bases lining up with TRBD1. V shed 5 bases and J 8 bases; nucleotides not matched to a gene: 8. This CDR3 has 13 amino acids. Germline CDR1 reads MNHEY; CDR2 reads SVGAGI. The CDR3 nucleotides read TGTGCCAGCAGTAGCCCACAGGGGCAGGGCTACACCTTC. This gives the protein CASSSPQGQGYTF.

This chain uses TRBV7-6 with TRBJ2-2, with a possible D match to TRBD1 (6 bases). Trimming shortened V by 5 bases and J by 3 bases, and 16 bases separated the two germline ends. The CDR3 runs 16 residues. Per germline, CDR1 SGHVS and CDR2 FNYEAQ. CDR3 amino acids: CASSPETGFDTGELFF. The CDR3 DNA reads TGTGCCAGCAGCCCGGAGACAGGATTCGACACCGGGGAGCTGTTTTTT.

The chain recombines TRBV5-4 with TRBJ1-2; TRBD1 is a possible D gene (5 bases). Germline V gene sequence: CDR1 SGHNT, CDR2 YYREEE (reference sequence). The CDR3 runs to 12 residues. Trimming cost V 4 bases and J 8 bases, with 12 bases left between them. The DNA of the CDR3 is TGTGCCAGCAGCCTCGGGGGTAACGGCTACACCTTC. Residues: CASSLGGNGYTF. The whole variable domain, remainder taken from reference TRBV5-4 and TRBJ1-2, is ETGVTQSPTHLIKTRGQQVTLRCSSQSGHNTVSWYQQALGQGPQFIFQYYREEENGRGNFPPRFSGLQFPNYSSELNVNALELDDSALYLCASSLGGNGYTFGSGTRLTVV.